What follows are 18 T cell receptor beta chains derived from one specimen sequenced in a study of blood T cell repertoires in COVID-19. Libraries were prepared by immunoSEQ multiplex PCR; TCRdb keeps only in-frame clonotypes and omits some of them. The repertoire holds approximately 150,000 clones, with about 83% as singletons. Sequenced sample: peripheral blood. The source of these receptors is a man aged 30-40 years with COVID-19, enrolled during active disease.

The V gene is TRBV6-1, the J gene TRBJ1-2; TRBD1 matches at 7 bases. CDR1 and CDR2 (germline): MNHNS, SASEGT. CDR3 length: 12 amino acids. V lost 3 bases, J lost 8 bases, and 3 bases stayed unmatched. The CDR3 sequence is CASSEWTGGYTF. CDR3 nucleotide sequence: TGTGCCAGCAGTGAGTGGACAGGCGGCTACACCTTC.

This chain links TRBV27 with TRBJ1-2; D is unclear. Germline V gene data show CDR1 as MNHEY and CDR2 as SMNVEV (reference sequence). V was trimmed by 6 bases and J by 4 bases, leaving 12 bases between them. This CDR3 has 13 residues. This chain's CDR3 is CASRKTRLYGYTF. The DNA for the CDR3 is TGTGCCAGCAGAAAGACACGGCTCTATGGCTACACCTTC.

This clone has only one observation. In DNA, the CDR3 is TGTGCCAGCCGCCGCCCCGGGGGCGAGCAGTACTTC. Protein: CASRRPGGEQYF. The rearrangement joins TRBV13 to TRBJ2-7, with a tentative D call TRBD2 (6 bases). Germline CDR1 PRHDT, CDR2 FYEKMQ (reference sequence). Trimming cost V 8 bases and J 6 bases, with 14 bases left between them. CDR3 length equals 12 residues.

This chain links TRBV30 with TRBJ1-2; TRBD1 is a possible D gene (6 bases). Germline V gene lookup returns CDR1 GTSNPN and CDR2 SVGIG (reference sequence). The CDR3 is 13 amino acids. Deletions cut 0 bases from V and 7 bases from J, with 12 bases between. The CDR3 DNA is TGTGCCTGGAGTGTCGGCGGGGGCCTTGGCTACACCTTC. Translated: CAWSVGGGLGYTF.

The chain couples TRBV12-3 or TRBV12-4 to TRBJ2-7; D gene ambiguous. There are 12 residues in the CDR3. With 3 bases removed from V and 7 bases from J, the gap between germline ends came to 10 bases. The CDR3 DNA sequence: TGTGCCAGCAGTTTCCGGAGTGGGGAGCAGTACTTC. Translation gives CASSFRSGEQYF.

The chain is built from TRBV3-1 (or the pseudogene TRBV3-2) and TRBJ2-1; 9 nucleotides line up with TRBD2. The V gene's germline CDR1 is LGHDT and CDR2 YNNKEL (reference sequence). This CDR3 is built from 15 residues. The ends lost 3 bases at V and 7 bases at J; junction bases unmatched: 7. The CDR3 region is CASSHTSGLGNEQFF. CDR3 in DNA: TGTGCCAGCAGCCACACTAGCGGGCTCGGGAATGAGCAGTTCTTC.

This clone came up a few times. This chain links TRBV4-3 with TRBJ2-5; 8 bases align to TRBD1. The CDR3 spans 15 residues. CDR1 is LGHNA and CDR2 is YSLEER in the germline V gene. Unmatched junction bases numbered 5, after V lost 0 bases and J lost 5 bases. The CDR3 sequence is CASSQDQGARETQYF. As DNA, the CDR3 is TGCGCCAGCAGCCAAGATCAGGGGGCAAGGGAGACCCAGTACTTC.

CDR3 DNA sequence: TGTGCCAGCCGCAGGGACAGGGTCATCACAGATACGCAGTATTTT. It is translated as CASRRDRVITDTQYF. The chain joins TRBV5-4 to TRBJ2-3; TRBD1 matches at 9 bases. From germline, CDR1 is SGHNT and CDR2 YYREEE (reference sequence). J gave up 2 bases and V 7 bases, and 8 bases lay outside the gene matches. This CDR3 is 15 amino acids long.

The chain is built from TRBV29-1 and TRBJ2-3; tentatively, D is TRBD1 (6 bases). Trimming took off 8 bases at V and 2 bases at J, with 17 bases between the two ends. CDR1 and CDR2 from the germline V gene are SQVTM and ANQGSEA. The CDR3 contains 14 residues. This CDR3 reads CSLMGAGNTDTQYF. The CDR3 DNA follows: TGCAGCCTGATGGGGGCCGGGAACACAGATACGCAGTATTTT.

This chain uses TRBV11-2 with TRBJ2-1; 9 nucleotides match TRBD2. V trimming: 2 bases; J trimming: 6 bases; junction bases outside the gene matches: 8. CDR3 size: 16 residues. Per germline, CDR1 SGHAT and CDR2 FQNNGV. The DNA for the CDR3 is TGTGCCAGCAGCTTATTGCTAGCGGGACTGGCCAATGAGCAGTTCTTC. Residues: CASSLLLAGLANEQFF.

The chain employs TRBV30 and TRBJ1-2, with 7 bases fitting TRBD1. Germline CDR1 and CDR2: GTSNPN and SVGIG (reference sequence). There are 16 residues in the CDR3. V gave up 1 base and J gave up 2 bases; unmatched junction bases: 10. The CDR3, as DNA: TGTGCCTGGAGTGCAGGACGGACAGGCGCGAACTATGGCTACACCTTC. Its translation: CAWSAGRTGANYGYTF.

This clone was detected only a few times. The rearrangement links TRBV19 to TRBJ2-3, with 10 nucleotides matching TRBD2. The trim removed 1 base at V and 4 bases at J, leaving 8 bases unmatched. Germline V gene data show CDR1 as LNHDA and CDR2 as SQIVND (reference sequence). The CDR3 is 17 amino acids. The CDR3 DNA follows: TGTGCCAGTAGTATAGCCGGCCTAGCGGGAGAGCCAGATACGCAGTATTTT. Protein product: CASSIAGLAGEPDTQYF.

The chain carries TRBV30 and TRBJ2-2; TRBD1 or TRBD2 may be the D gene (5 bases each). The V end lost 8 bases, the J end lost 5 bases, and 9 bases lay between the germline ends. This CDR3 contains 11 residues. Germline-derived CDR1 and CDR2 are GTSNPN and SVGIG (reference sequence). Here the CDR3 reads CARGRTGELFF. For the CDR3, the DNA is TGTGCCCGGGGCCGGACCGGGGAGCTGTTTTTT.

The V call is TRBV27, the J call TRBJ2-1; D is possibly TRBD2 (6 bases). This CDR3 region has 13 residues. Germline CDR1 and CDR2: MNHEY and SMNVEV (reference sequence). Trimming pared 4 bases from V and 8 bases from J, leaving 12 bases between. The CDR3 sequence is CASSYRRAYEQFF. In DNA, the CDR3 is TGTGCCAGCAGTTATCGGAGGGCGTATGAGCAGTTCTTC.

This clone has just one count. CDR3 nucleotides: TGTGCCTGGAGGGTATACTGGGGGGTCGGCACAGATACGCAGTATTTT. It yields the protein CAWRVYWGVGTDTQYF. The V call is TRBV30, the J call TRBJ2-3, with a tentative D call TRBD2 (6 bases). The CDR3 contains 16 residues. V was cut by 3 bases and J by 1 base, with 17 bases left in between. Germline V CDR1 and CDR2: GTSNPN, SVGIG (reference sequence).

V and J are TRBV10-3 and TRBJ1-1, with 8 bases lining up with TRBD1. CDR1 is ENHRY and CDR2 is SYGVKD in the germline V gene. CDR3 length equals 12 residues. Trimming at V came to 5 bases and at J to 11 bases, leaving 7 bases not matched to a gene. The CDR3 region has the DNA TGTGCCATCAGTCCAGGGGGCGCTGGGGCTTTCTTT. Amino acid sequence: CAISPGGAGAFF.

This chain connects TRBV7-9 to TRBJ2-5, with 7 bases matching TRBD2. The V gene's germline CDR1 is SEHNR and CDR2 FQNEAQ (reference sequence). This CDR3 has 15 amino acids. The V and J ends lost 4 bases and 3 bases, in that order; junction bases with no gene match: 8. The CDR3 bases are TGTGCCAGCAGCTGGGTGACTAGCCGGGAAGAGACCCAGTACTTC. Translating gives CASSWVTSREETQYF. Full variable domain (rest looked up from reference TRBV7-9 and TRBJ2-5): DTGVSQNPRHKITKRGQNVTFRCDPISEHNRLYWYRQTLGQGPEFLTYFQNEAQLEKSRLLSDRFSAERPKGSFSTLEIQRTEQGDSAMYLCASSWVTSREETQYFGPGTRLLVL.

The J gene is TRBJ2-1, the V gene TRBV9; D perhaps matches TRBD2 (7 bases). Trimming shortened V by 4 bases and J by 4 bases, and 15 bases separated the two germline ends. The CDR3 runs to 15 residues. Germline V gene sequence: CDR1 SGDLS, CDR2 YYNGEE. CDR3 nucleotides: TGTGCCAGCAGCCTCGCGAGGGGGGGGTACAATGAGCAGTTCTTC. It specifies CASSLARGGYNEQFF.